This T cell receptor beta chain was sequenced in a study of T cells and Merkel cell carcinoma outcomes. Trimming removed 2 bases at V and 1 base at J, with 10 bases between. There are 14 residues in the CDR3. Germline V gene data show CDR1 as SGHDT and CDR2 as YYEEEE. Using immunoSEQ multiplex PCR, the repertoire was profiled, and TCRdb retains in-frame clones only, with some absent. Of almost 600 clones listed, 80% to 95% are singletons. This clonotype was obtained from a human donor with Merkel cell carcinoma. This rearrangement joins TRBV5-6 to TRBJ2-7, with D possibly TRBD1 on 5 matching bases. Specimen: tumor tissue from Merkel cell carcinoma. This CDR3 reads CASSFLQVSYEQYF. The CDR3 DNA reads TGTGCCAGCAGCTTTTTACAGGTATCCTACGAGCAGTACTTC.